The next 13 T cell receptor beta chains were all read from a single sample in a study of T cells in Graves' hyperthyroidism and ophthalmopathy. RNA transcripts gave rise to amplified TCR beta CDR3 regions. The TCR CDR3 first-round RT-PCR relied on the HTBI primer set. Each CDR3 protein is one row after TCRdb ran MiXCR on the multiplex PCR reads. The table has about 640,000 distinct CDR3 sequences, just under 45% seen once; the top ten hold less than 8.5%. Sequencing was carried out using peripheral blood or thyroid tissue (not recorded which). These TCRs come from an adult man with Graves' disease, either hyperthyroidism or ophthalmopathy (not recorded which).

In this sample, this clonotype turned up many times. The genes are TRBV7-9 and TRBJ1-1, with D perhaps TRBD1 (5 bases). Germline V gene sequence: CDR1 SEHNR, CDR2 FQNEAQ (reference sequence). This CDR3 region has 16 residues. V lost 1 base and J 0 bases, leaving 12 bases between the germline ends. The CDR3 loop reads CASSLGQGLMNTEAFF. The DNA for the CDR3 is TGTGCCAGCAGCTTAGGGCAGGGCTTAATGAACACTGAAGCTTTCTTT.

The chain links TRBV24-1 to TRBJ2-5; 8 bases agree with TRBD1. This CDR3 has 15 residues. The germline V gene has CDR1 KGHDR and CDR2 SFDVKD. The trim removed 5 bases at V and 2 bases at J, leaving 6 bases unmatched. The CDR3 spells CATSAPRQGQETQYF. As DNA, the CDR3 is TGTGCCACCAGTGCTCCTCGACAGGGGCAAGAGACCCAGTACTTC.

V gene TRBV24-1 combines with J gene TRBJ1-6; 12 nucleotides agree with TRBD1. V gave up 11 bases and J gave up 10 bases; unmatched junction bases: 11. The germline V gene encodes CDR1 KGHDR and CDR2 SFDVKD. The CDR3 is 15 amino acids. CDR3 region: CASSRGTGGSSPLHF. CDR3 DNA: TGTGCCAGCAGCCGCGGGACAGGGGGCTCGTCACCCCTCCACTTT.

The chain carries TRBV25-1 and TRBJ1-1, with D possibly TRBD1 on 5 matching bases. Trimming took 2 bases from V and 4 from J, leaving 11 bases between them. The CDR3 sequence is 14 residues long. Germline lookup yields CDR1 MGHDK and CDR2 SYGVNS. CDR3 nucleotides: TGTGCCAGCAGTGAAGGGGGTTCGGTCACTGAAGCTTTCTTT. As protein: CASSEGGSVTEAFF.

This clonotype came up a few times. Here the CDR3 DNA reads TGCGCCAGCGCCGAGGGACTAGCGAGCTCCTACGAGCAGTACTTC. Protein: CASAEGLASSYEQYF. The gene calls are TRBV5-1 and TRBJ2-7, with 10 bases lining up with TRBD2. The CDR3 loop spans 15 amino acids. Looked up from germline, CDR1 is SGHRS and CDR2 is YFSETQ. Trimming at V came to 7 bases and at J to 0 bases, leaving 7 bases not matched to a gene. The full variable domain, completed using reference TRBV5-1 and TRBJ2-7, is KAGVTQTPRYLIKTRGQQVTLSCSPISGHRSVSWYQQTPGQGLQFLFEYFSETQRNKGNFPGRFSGRQFSNSRSEMNVSTLELGDSALYLCASAEGLASSYEQYFGPGTRLTVT.

The chain couples TRBV7-9 to TRBJ2-5; 7 nucleotides agree with TRBD2. The CDR3 extends over 15 amino acids. V shed 1 base and J 4 bases; nucleotides not matched to a gene: 6. The germline V gene encodes CDR1 SEHNR and CDR2 FQNEAQ (reference sequence). This CDR3 is CASSLETWGGETQYF. The DNA for the CDR3 is TGTGCCAGCAGCTTAGAGACCTGGGGGGGAGAGACCCAGTACTTC.

This chain connects TRBV9 to TRBJ2-5; D tentatively reads TRBD1 or TRBD2 (5 bases each). The CDR3 is 14 residues long. Germline lookup yields CDR1 SGDLS and CDR2 YYNGEE. V shed 3 bases and J shed 5 bases, with 14 bases lying between them. The CDR3, as DNA: TGTGCCAGCAGCGCGCTTGGGGGTTTGGAGACCCAGTACTTC. The encoded protein is CASSALGGLETQYF.

CDR3: CAIREGNQPQHF. DNA of the CDR3: TGTGCCATCAGAGAGGGAAATCAGCCCCAGCATTTT. The chain joins TRBV10-3 to TRBJ1-5; no firm D call. CDR1 is ENHRY and CDR2 is SYGVKD in the germline V gene. The CDR3 loop spans 12 amino acids. The ends were cut back, 6 bases at V and 4 bases at J, with 7 bases in the middle.

The chain links TRBV7-8 to TRBJ2-6; D call uncertain. The ends were cut back, 5 bases at V and 4 bases at J, with 12 bases in the middle. The CDR3 is made up of 15 amino acids. Germline V gives CDR1 SGHVS, CDR2 FQNEAQ. CDR3 in DNA: TGTGCCAGCAGCCGAATACTCCCAGGGGCCAACGTCCTGACTTTC. Its protein product is CASSRILPGANVLTF.

V usage is TRBV29-1 and J usage is TRBJ2-2; maybe TRBD1 (5 bases). Looked up from germline, CDR1 is SQVTM and CDR2 is ANQGSEA. This CDR3 is 13 amino acids long. Between the trimmed V and J ends, which lost 5 bases and 4 bases, there was a span of 11 bases. CDR3: CSVMTGATGELFF. The CDR3 DNA is TGCAGCGTTATGACTGGGGCCACCGGGGAGCTGTTTTTT.

CDR3 amino acids: CASRRTGAEQYF. The CDR3, as DNA: TGTGCCAGCAGACGGACAGGGGCAGAGCAGTACTTC. J is TRBJ2-7 and V is TRBV2; 9 bases agree with TRBD1. With 6 bases clipped from V and 7 bases from J, the junction kept 4 bases outside the gene matches. CDR3 length equals 12 residues. The germline V gene has CDR1 SNHLY and CDR2 FYNNEI.

The rearrangement joins TRBV10-3 to TRBJ1-3; a possible D gene is TRBD1 (5 bases). The V and J ends lost 9 bases and 6 bases respectively, with 12 bases between them. Germline V gives CDR1 ENHRY, CDR2 SYGVKD. This CDR3 comprises 12 residues. CDR3 residues: CAIRVGENTIYF. Here the CDR3 DNA reads TGTGCCATTAGGGTGGGGGAAAACACCATATATTTT.

V gene TRBV29-1 combines with J gene TRBJ1-1; TRBD1 agrees at 8 bases. Looked up from germline, CDR1 is SQVTM and CDR2 is ANQGSEA. The CDR3 contains 13 residues. Trimming cost V 4 bases and J 4 bases; bases outside gene matches: 5. CDR3 in DNA: TGCAGCGTTGGGCGACAGGGGAGCACTGAAGCTTTCTTT. It is translated as CSVGRQGSTEAFF.